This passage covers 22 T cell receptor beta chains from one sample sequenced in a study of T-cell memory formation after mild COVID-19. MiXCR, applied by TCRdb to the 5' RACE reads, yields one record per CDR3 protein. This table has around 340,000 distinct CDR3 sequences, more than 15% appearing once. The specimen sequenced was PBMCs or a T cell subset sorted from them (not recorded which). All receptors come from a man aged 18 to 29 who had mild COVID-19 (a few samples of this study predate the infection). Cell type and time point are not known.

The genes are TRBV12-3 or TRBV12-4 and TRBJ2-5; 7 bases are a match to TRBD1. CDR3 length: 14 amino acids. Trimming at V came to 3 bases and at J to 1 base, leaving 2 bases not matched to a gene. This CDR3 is CASSFGDSQETQYF. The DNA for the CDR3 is TGTGCCAGCAGTTTTGGGGACAGCCAAGAGACCCAGTACTTC.

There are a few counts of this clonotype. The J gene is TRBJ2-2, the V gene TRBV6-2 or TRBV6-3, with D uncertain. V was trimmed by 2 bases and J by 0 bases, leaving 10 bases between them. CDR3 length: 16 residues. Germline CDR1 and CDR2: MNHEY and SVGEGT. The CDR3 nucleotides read TGTGCCAGCAGTTACAGACCCAGTACGAACACCGGGGAGCTGTTTTTT. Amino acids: CASSYRPSTNTGELFF.

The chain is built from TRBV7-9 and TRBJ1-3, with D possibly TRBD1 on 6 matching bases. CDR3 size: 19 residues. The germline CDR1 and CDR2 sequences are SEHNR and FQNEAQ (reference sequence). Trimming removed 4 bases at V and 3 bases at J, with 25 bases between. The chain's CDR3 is CASSSRQVGSGEVGNTIYF. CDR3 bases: TGTGCCAGCAGCTCCAGACAGGTCGGATCGGGAGAGGTTGGAAACACCATATATTTT.

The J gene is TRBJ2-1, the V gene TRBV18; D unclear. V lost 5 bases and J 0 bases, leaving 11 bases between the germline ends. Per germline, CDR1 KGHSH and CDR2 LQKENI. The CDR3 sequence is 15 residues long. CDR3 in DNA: TGTGCCAGCTCATACCAGGATAGCTCCTACAATGAGCAGTTCTTC. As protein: CASSYQDSSYNEQFF. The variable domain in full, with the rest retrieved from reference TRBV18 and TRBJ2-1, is NAGVMQNPRHLVRRRGQEARLRCSPMKGHSHVYWYRQLPEEGLKFMVYLQKENIIDESGMPKERFSAEFPKEGPSILRIQQVVRGDSAAYFCASSYQDSSYNEQFFGPGTRLTVL.

Here the CDR3 reads CASSQVSSDSSPLHF. DNA for the CDR3: TGTGCCAGCAGCCAAGTGTCCAGTGACAGTTCACCCCTCCACTTT. The chain recombines TRBV3-1 with TRBJ1-6, with D possibly matching TRBD1 (5 bases). The CDR3 loop spans 15 amino acids. V shed 1 base and J shed 9 bases, with 13 bases lying between them. From germline, CDR1 is LGHDT and CDR2 YNNKEL (reference sequence). Using reference TRBV3-1 and TRBJ1-6 for the parts outside the CDR3, the full variable domain is DTAVSQTPKYLVTQMGNDKSIKCEQNLGHDTMYWYKQDSKKFLKIMFSYNNKELIINETVPNRFSPKSPDKAHLNLHINSLELGDSAVYFCASSQVSSDSSPLHFGNGTRLTVT.

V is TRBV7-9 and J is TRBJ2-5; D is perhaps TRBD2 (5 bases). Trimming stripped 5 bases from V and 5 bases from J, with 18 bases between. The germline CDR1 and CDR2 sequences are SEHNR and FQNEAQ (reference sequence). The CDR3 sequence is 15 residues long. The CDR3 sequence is CASSPPAEPGETQYF. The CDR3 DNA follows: TGTGCCAGCAGCCCCCCCGCCGAGCCGGGGGAGACCCAGTACTTC.

DNA of the CDR3: TGTGCCAGCAGCTCAAGCTCGGTGGTTACGCAGTATTTT. Its translation: CASSSSSVVTQYF. The V and J genes are TRBV7-2 and TRBJ2-3, with D hard to call. Germline CDR1 and CDR2: SGHTA and FQGNSA. The CDR3 is 13 residues long. Trimming took off 4 bases at V and 8 bases at J, with 13 bases between the two ends.

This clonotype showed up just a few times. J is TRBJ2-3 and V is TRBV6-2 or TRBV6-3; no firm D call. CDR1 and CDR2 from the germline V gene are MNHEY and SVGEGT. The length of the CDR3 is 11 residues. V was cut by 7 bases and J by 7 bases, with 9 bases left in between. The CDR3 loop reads CASTQKNTQYF. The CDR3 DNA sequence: TGTGCCAGCACTCAGAAGAATACGCAGTATTTT.

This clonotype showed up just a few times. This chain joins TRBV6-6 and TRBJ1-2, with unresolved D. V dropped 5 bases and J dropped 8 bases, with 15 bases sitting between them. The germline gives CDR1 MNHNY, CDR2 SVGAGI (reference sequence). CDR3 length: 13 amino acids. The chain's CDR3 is CASSPTAPGGYTF. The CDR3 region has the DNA TGTGCCAGCAGTCCAACAGCTCCGGGGGGCTACACCTTC.

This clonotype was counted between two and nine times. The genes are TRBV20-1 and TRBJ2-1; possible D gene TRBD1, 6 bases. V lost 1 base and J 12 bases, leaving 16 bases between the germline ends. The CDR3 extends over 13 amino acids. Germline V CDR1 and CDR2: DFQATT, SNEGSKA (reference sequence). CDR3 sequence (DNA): TGCAGTGCTAGAGTGGCAGGGGTATGGGGGCAGTTCTTC. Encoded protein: CSARVAGVWGQFF.

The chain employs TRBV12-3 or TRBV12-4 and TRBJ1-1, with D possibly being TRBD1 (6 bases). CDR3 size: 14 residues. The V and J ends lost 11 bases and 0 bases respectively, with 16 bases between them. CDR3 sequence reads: CAVGGETMNTEAFF. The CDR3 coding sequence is TGTGCCGTAGGGGGAGAAACCATGAACACTGAAGCTTTCTTT.

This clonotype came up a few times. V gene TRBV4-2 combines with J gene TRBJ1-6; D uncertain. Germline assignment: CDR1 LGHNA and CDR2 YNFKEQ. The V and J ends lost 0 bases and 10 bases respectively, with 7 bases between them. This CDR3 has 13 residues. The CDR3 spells CASSQEGKSPLHF. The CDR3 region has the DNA TGTGCCAGCAGCCAAGAAGGTAAATCACCCCTCCACTTT.

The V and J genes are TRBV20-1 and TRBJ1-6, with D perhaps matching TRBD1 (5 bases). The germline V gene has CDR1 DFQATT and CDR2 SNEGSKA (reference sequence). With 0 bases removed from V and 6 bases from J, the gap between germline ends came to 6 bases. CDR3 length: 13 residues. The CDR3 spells CSAREDSNSPLHF. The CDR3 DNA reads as TGCAGTGCTAGAGAAGACAGTAATTCACCCCTCCACTTT.

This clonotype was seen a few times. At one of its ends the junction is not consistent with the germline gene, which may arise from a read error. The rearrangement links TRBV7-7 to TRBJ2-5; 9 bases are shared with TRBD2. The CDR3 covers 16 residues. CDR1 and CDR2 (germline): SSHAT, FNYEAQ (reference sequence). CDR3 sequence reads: CASSLGAGGRGETQYF. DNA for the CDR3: TGTGCTAGCAGCTTAGGAGCGGGGGGCCGTGGGGAGACCCAGTACTTC.

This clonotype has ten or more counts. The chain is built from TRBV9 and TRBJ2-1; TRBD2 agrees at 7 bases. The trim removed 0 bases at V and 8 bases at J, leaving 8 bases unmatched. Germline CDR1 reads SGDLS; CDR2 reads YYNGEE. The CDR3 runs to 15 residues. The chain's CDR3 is CASSVGAGRGDEQFF. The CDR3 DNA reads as TGTGCCAGCAGCGTAGGGGCAGGCCGGGGGGATGAGCAGTTCTTC.

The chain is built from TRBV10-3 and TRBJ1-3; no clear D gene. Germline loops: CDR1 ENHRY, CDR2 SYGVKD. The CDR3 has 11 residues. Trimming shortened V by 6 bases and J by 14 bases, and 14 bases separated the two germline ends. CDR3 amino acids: CAIRTGGPLYF. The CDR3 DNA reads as TGTGCCATCAGGACGGGAGGCCCTCTATATTTT.

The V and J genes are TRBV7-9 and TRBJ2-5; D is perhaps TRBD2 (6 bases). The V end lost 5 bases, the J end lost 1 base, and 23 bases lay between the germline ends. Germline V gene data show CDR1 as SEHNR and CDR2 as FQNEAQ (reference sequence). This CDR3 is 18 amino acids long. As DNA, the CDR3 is TGTGCCAGCAGCCCTGGGACTGGACTCAGGTCCCCCCAAGAGACCCAGTACTTC. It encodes CASSPGTGLRSPQETQYF.

This CDR3 is CASRSPGQGQQFF. The CDR3 bases are TGTGCCAGCAGGTCTCCGGGACAGGGTCAGCAGTTCTTC. The chain links TRBV12-3 or TRBV12-4 to TRBJ2-1; 9 nucleotides agree with TRBD1. The CDR3 contains 13 residues. Trimming cost V 6 bases and J 11 bases; bases outside gene matches: 8.

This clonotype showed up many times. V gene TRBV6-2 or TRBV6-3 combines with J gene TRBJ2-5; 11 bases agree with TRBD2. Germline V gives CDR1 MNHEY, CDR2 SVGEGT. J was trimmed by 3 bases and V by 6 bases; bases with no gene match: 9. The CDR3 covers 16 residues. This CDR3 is CASSTYSGGDKETQYF. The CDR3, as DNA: TGTGCCAGCAGCACCTATAGCGGGGGGGACAAAGAGACCCAGTACTTC.

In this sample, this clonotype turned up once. The CDR3 region is CASTIREGRGTDTQYF. The CDR3 nucleotides read TGTGCCAGCACCATCCGTGAGGGCAGGGGCACAGATACGCAGTATTTT. This chain connects TRBV5-5 to TRBJ2-3; D might be TRBD1 or TRBD2, each matching 5 bases. There are 16 residues in the CDR3. V was pared by 6 bases and J by 1 base, with 18 bases between. Germline assignment: CDR1 SGHKS and CDR2 YYEKEE (reference sequence).

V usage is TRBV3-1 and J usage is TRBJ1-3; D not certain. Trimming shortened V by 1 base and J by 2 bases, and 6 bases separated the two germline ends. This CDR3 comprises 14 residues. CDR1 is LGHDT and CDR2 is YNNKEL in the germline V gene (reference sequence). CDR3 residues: CASSQGEAGNTIYF. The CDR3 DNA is TGTGCCAGCAGCCAAGGAGAAGCTGGAAACACCATATATTTT.

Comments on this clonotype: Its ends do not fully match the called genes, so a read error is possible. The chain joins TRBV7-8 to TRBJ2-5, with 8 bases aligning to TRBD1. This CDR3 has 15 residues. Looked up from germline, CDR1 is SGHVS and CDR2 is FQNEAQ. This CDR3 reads CASSSTGARQETQYF. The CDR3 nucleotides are TGTGCCAGCAGCTCGACAGGGGCCCGACAAGAGACACAGTACTTC.